This T cell receptor (beta chain) was recorded in a study of blood T cell repertoires in COVID-19. Study background: PBMCs, B-cell-depleted T cells, or T cells were the source of the cDNA or gDNA that made up the material.

Data came from immunoSEQ multiplex PCR; TCRdb stores just in-frame clones and leaves some out. The profile shows over 110,000 clones, 70% to 85% of them singletons. V lost 5 bases, J lost 7 bases, and 8 bases stayed unmatched. CDR3 size: 14 residues. CDR1 and CDR2 from the germline V gene are MNHEY and SVGAGI. Sequencing used peripheral blood. This clonotype was sampled from a man between 60 and 70 years old with active or convalescent COVID-19. The J gene is TRBJ1-5, the V gene TRBV6-5; 7 bases line up with TRBD1. The CDR3 spells CASSQGTASQPQHF. The DNA for the CDR3 is TGTGCCAGCAGTCAGGGGACAGCAAGCCAGCCCCAGCATTTT.